This T cell receptor beta chain was sequenced for a study of T cells after yellow fever vaccination. TCR cDNA was made by 5'RACE template switching, adding a universal primer site and UMIs. MiXCR was run by TCRdb on the 5' RACE reads, yielding one entry per CDR3 protein. Counted here are approximately 510,000 distinct CDR3 sequences, about a fifth occurring once; the ten biggest clones make up about 15%. For this clonotype: The antigen is undetermined.

Study-level points and caveats: CD4 and CD8 compartments shared a small share of clonotypes.

CDR1 and CDR2 from the germline V gene are MGHRA and YSYEKL. CDR3 size: 16 residues. The V end was cut by 0 bases, the J end by 5 bases, with 16 bases between. The sequences come from PBMCs, collected roughly 20 days after the first yellow fever vaccination. The sequence derives from a man younger than 35 who received the YFV17D yellow fever vaccine. The chain employs TRBV4-1 and TRBJ2-5, with a weak D call TRBD2 (5 bases). The CDR3 is CASSQDPRARGETQYF. The CDR3 coding sequence is TGCGCCAGCAGCCAAGACCCCCGGGCCCGGGGTGAGACCCAGTACTTC.